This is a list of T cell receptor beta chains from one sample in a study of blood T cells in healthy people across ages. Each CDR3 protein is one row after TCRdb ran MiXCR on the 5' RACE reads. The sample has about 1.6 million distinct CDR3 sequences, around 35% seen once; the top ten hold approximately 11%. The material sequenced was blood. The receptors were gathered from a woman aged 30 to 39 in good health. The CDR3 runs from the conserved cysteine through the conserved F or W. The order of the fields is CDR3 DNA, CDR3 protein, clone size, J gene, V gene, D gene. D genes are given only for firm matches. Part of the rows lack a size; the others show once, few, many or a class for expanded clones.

CDR3 DNA: TGCGCCAGCAGCGAAGGTTGGAACGAGCAGTACTTC
CDR3 protein: CASSEGWNEQYF
clone size: many
J gene: TRBJ2-7
V gene: TRBV10-2
D gene: -

CDR3 DNA: TGTGCCGCCAGCAGGTTTTCCTCAACGGTTAATGAAAAACTGTTTTTT
CDR3 protein: CAASRFSSTVNEKLFF
clone size: -
J gene: TRBJ1-4
V gene: TRBV15
D gene: -

CDR3 DNA: TGTGCCAGCAGTATCCAGGGGGGCGGGTATGGCTACACCTTC
CDR3 protein: CASSIQGGGYGYTF
clone size: few
J gene: TRBJ1-2
V gene: TRBV7-8
D gene: TRBD1

CDR3 DNA: TGTGCCAGCCTCGCCAGGGAAGCTTTCTTT
CDR3 protein: CASLAREAFF
clone size: -
J gene: TRBJ1-1
V gene: TRBV2
D gene: -

CDR3 DNA: TGCAGTGCTAGCCACTGGACTAGTAGTAGAGGGGGACCCTACGAGCAGTACTTC
CDR3 protein: CSASHWTSSRGGPYEQYF
clone size: few
J gene: TRBJ2-7
V gene: TRBV20-1
D gene: -

CDR3 DNA: TGCAGTGCTAGAAGGACAGGGTGGGATCAGCCCCAGCATTTT
CDR3 protein: CSARRTGWDQPQHF
clone size: few
J gene: TRBJ1-5
V gene: TRBV20-1
D gene: TRBD1

CDR3 DNA: TGTGCCAGCAGTGCCGTGCGTCGGGCTGAAGCTTTCTTT
CDR3 protein: CASSAVRRAEAFF
clone size: few
J gene: TRBJ1-1
V gene: TRBV27
D gene: -

CDR3 DNA: TGCAGTGCGATCACCGGGACAGGGGGAGGTTACGGCTACACCTTC
CDR3 protein: CSAITGTGGGYGYTF
clone size: -
J gene: TRBJ1-2
V gene: TRBV20-1
D gene: TRBD1

CDR3 DNA: TGTGCCAGCAGTCCTCTCCGGGCACAGTATAGCACAGATACGCAGTATTTT
CDR3 protein: CASSPLRAQYSTDTQYF
clone size: once
J gene: TRBJ2-3
V gene: TRBV11-2
D gene: -

CDR3 DNA: TGCGCCAGCAGTGAGAGGAACCCTAGCACAGATACGCAGTATTTT
CDR3 protein: CASSERNPSTDTQYF
clone size: -
J gene: TRBJ2-3
V gene: TRBV10-2
D gene: -

CDR3 DNA: TGTGCCAGCAGTGAAGCGGTACAGGGGGCCTATGGCTACACCTTC
CDR3 protein: CASSEAVQGAYGYTF
clone size: -
J gene: TRBJ1-2
V gene: TRBV6-1
D gene: TRBD1

CDR3 DNA: TGTGCCACCAGTGATTTAAGGAGCGGGAGACCTGGGGAGCTGTTTTTT
CDR3 protein: CATSDLRSGRPGELFF
clone size: -
J gene: TRBJ2-2
V gene: TRBV24-1
D gene: TRBD2

CDR3 DNA: TGCAGCAGCAATTCCTGGGACAGGTCCTACGAGCAGTACTTC
CDR3 protein: CSSNSWDRSYEQYF
clone size: few
J gene: TRBJ2-7
V gene: TRBV20-1
D gene: TRBD1

CDR3 DNA: TGTGCCAGCAGCTTCCCGGGTCCCCTCTACGAGCAGTACTTC
CDR3 protein: CASSFPGPLYEQYF
clone size: few
J gene: TRBJ2-7
V gene: TRBV7-3
D gene: -

CDR3 DNA: TGTGCCAGCAGTTTCCAGTTAGCGGGAGTGGGCGATGAGCAGTTCTTC
CDR3 protein: CASSFQLAGVGDEQFF
clone size: few
J gene: TRBJ2-1
V gene: TRBV28
D gene: TRBD2

CDR3 DNA: TGTGCCAGCAGTTTACGGCAGGGGGCGGGATCCCCCTATAATTCACCCCTCCACTTT
CDR3 protein: CASSLRQGAGSPYNSPLHF
clone size: -
J gene: TRBJ1-6
V gene: TRBV27
D gene: TRBD1

CDR3 DNA: TGTGCCATCAGTGAGCGAAGGGGCACGAACACCGGGGAGCTGTTTTTT
CDR3 protein: CAISERRGTNTGELFF
clone size: -
J gene: TRBJ2-2
V gene: TRBV10-3
D gene: -

CDR3 DNA: TGTGCCAGCAGCTCTGGCGGGAATTCCGAGCAGTACTTC
CDR3 protein: CASSSGGNSEQYF
clone size: -
J gene: TRBJ2-7
V gene: TRBV5-6
D gene: -

CDR3 DNA: TGCGCCAGCAGCCAAGGTACTCGCGAGACCCAGTACTTC
CDR3 protein: CASSQGTRETQYF
clone size: few
J gene: TRBJ2-5
V gene: TRBV4-1
D gene: -

CDR3 DNA: TGTGCCAGCAGCTTGGTTCTGGGAGCGGAGACCCAGTACTTC
CDR3 protein: CASSLVLGAETQYF
clone size: -
J gene: TRBJ2-5
V gene: TRBV5-6
D gene: -

CDR3 DNA: TGCAGTGCTAGGGATACAAGGACGGGAGGGGGTTATAATTCACCCCTCCACTTT
CDR3 protein: CSARDTRTGGGYNSPLHF
clone size: -
J gene: TRBJ1-6
V gene: TRBV20-1
D gene: -

CDR3 DNA: TGTGCCAGCAGCACTCCGCAGGGGACAGATACGCAGTATTTT
CDR3 protein: CASSTPQGTDTQYF
clone size: -
J gene: TRBJ2-3
V gene: TRBV7-6
D gene: -

CDR3 DNA: TGTGCCAGCACCGGGACAGTCTATGGCTACACCTTC
CDR3 protein: CASTGTVYGYTF
clone size: many
J gene: TRBJ1-2
V gene: TRBV2
D gene: TRBD1

CDR3 DNA: TGCGCCAGCAGCCTAGGAGACAACACAGATACGCAGTATTTT
CDR3 protein: CASSLGDNTDTQYF
clone size: many
J gene: TRBJ2-3
V gene: TRBV5-1
D gene: -

CDR3 DNA: TGTGCCATCAGGGCCGGGACAGGGGGCTTAGAGACCCAGTACTTC
CDR3 protein: CAIRAGTGGLETQYF
clone size: -
J gene: TRBJ2-5
V gene: TRBV10-3
D gene: TRBD1

CDR3 DNA: TGTGCCAGCAGCAAGGTTAACACTGGCGAGCAGTACTTC
CDR3 protein: CASSKVNTGEQYF
clone size: few
J gene: TRBJ2-7
V gene: TRBV2
D gene: -

CDR3 DNA: TGCAGTGCTAGAAACTCCCTAGCGGGAGGGTTCTACGAGCAGTACTTC
CDR3 protein: CSARNSLAGGFYEQYF
clone size: few
J gene: TRBJ2-7
V gene: TRBV20-1
D gene: TRBD2

CDR3 DNA: TGTGCCAGCAGTGAGTTAGCGGGAGACTCCTACGAGCAGTACTTC
CDR3 protein: CASSELAGDSYEQYF
clone size: few
J gene: TRBJ2-7
V gene: TRBV6-1
D gene: TRBD2

CDR3 DNA: TGTGCCAGCAGCCAGGCCCCCCTCAGTTCCCCCCAGCATTTT
CDR3 protein: CASSQAPLSSPQHF
clone size: -
J gene: TRBJ1-5
V gene: TRBV7-6
D gene: -

CDR3 DNA: TGTGCCAGCAGCCCAATGGGGACGCGGGCCAACGTCCTGACTTTC
CDR3 protein: CASSPMGTRANVLTF
clone size: few
J gene: TRBJ2-6
V gene: TRBV28
D gene: -

CDR3 DNA: TGTGCCAGCAGTCTCTCCCAGGACCCGATAACCCAGTACTTC
CDR3 protein: CASSLSQDPITQYF
clone size: -
J gene: TRBJ2-5
V gene: TRBV28
D gene: -

CDR3 DNA: TGTGCCTGGAGTAAAGCGGGAGTAGGATCGCCGAGCGAGCAGTACTTC
CDR3 protein: CAWSKAGVGSPSEQYF
clone size: -
J gene: TRBJ2-7
V gene: TRBV30
D gene: TRBD2

CDR3 DNA: TGCGCCAGCAGCTGGGAGGGACAGGTGGATAACTATGGCTACACCTTC
CDR3 protein: CASSWEGQVDNYGYTF
clone size: -
J gene: TRBJ1-2
V gene: TRBV5-1
D gene: TRBD1

CDR3 DNA: TGTGCCAGCAGCTTAATGGGGGGCGCTTACGAGCAGTACTTC
CDR3 protein: CASSLMGGAYEQYF
clone size: many
J gene: TRBJ2-7
V gene: TRBV7-3
D gene: -

CDR3 DNA: TGTGCCAGCAGCCAAGATCTTAGGGGACTAGCGTTGAGTGAGCAGTTCTTC
CDR3 protein: CASSQDLRGLALSEQFF
clone size: -
J gene: TRBJ2-1
V gene: TRBV4-2
D gene: TRBD2

CDR3 DNA: TGCGCCAGCAGCCAAGATAGACGGGCTGGGACAGGGGGGGAGACCCAGTACTTC
CDR3 protein: CASSQDRRAGTGGETQYF
clone size: many
J gene: TRBJ2-5
V gene: TRBV4-1
D gene: TRBD1

CDR3 DNA: TGCGGTGTACTGGATAGACAGGGCATCTACAATGAGCAGTTCTTC
CDR3 protein: CGVLDRQGIYNEQFF
clone size: once
J gene: TRBJ2-1
V gene: TRBV20-1
D gene: TRBD1

CDR3 DNA: TGTGCCAGCGGACAGGGGGCTCGCGGATTTGAGAAACTGTTTTTT
CDR3 protein: CASGQGARGFEKLFF
clone size: -
J gene: TRBJ1-4
V gene: TRBV28
D gene: TRBD1

CDR3 DNA: TGTGCCAGCTCACCAAGCGACGCAAGGAGAGCTTTCTTT
CDR3 protein: CASSPSDARRAFF
clone size: once
J gene: TRBJ1-1
V gene: TRBV18
D gene: -

CDR3 DNA: TGTGCCAGCAGCCAAGTTATTAAAGGCCAGCCCCAGCATTTT
CDR3 protein: CASSQVIKGQPQHF
clone size: -
J gene: TRBJ1-5
V gene: TRBV3-1
D gene: -

CDR3 DNA: TGTGCCAGCAGTTACTCTTACAGGGGAGCGGAATCCTACGAGCAGTACTTC
CDR3 protein: CASSYSYRGAESYEQYF
clone size: -
J gene: TRBJ2-7
V gene: TRBV6-6
D gene: TRBD1

CDR3 DNA: TGTGCCAGCAGCCTACGGATTTCTGAAGCTTTCTTT
CDR3 protein: CASSLRISEAFF
clone size: -
J gene: TRBJ1-1
V gene: TRBV7-2
D gene: -

CDR3 DNA: TGCAGTGCTAGAGATAGGGGGAGGACTCCCTTCTACAATGAGCAGTTCTTC
CDR3 protein: CSARDRGRTPFYNEQFF
clone size: -
J gene: TRBJ2-1
V gene: TRBV20-1
D gene: -

CDR3 DNA: TGCAGTAGATTCGGGGTTATCAACACTGAAGCTTTCTTT
CDR3 protein: CSRFGVINTEAFF
clone size: -
J gene: TRBJ1-1
V gene: TRBV20-1
D gene: -

CDR3 DNA: TGCAGTGCTAGTCCTCGGCTAGCGAACGAGCAGTACTTC
CDR3 protein: CSASPRLANEQYF
clone size: few
J gene: TRBJ2-7
V gene: TRBV20-1
D gene: -

CDR3 DNA: TGTGCCAGCAGCCAAGATCTCGCGTCGGGGGGGCCAAACGGGGAGCTGTTTTTT
CDR3 protein: CASSQDLASGGPNGELFF
clone size: -
J gene: TRBJ2-2
V gene: TRBV4-2
D gene: TRBD2

CDR3 DNA: TGTGCCAGCAGTGAATTATGGGGACAGGGCTCCTACGAGCAGTACTTC
CDR3 protein: CASSELWGQGSYEQYF
clone size: -
J gene: TRBJ2-7
V gene: TRBV6-1
D gene: TRBD1

CDR3 DNA: TGTGCTAGTGGTTTGTCATCAGGGGTTCTAGCGGGAGACACAGATACGCAGTATTTT
CDR3 protein: CASGLSSGVLAGDTDTQYF
clone size: -
J gene: TRBJ2-3
V gene: TRBV12-5
D gene: TRBD2

CDR3 DNA: TGTGCAACAGCGCGGAGCACAGATACGCAGTATTTT
CDR3 protein: CATARSTDTQYF
clone size: -
J gene: TRBJ2-3
V gene: TRBV6-6
D gene: -

CDR3 DNA: TGTGCCTGGGGACTAGCGGGATCTCAGACCCAGTACTTC
CDR3 protein: CAWGLAGSQTQYF
clone size: few
J gene: TRBJ2-5
V gene: TRBV30
D gene: TRBD2

CDR3 DNA: TGTGCCAGCAGTTGGCGGGGGGAAGACACCGGGGAGCTGTTTTTT
CDR3 protein: CASSWRGEDTGELFF
clone size: -
J gene: TRBJ2-2
V gene: TRBV6-5
D gene: TRBD2

CDR3 DNA: TGCAGTGCTAGAGGCCCGGCTAGCAGTTACAATGAGCAGTTCTTC
CDR3 protein: CSARGPASSYNEQFF
clone size: many
J gene: TRBJ2-1
V gene: TRBV20-1
D gene: -

CDR3 DNA: TGTGCCAGCAGCCAAGTTAGTTCCGAGACCCAGTACTTC
CDR3 protein: CASSQVSSETQYF
clone size: -
J gene: TRBJ2-5
V gene: TRBV3-1
D gene: -

CDR3 DNA: TGTGCCACCAGTGATAATTCGGGGGGTCAGTGGAATGAGCAGTTCTTC
CDR3 protein: CATSDNSGGQWNEQFF
clone size: -
J gene: TRBJ2-1
V gene: TRBV24-1
D gene: TRBD2

CDR3 DNA: TGTGCCAGCTCACCGTCTAGCGGGTTGGTAACCGGCAAAAACATTCAGTACTTC
CDR3 protein: CASSPSSGLVTGKNIQYF
clone size: -
J gene: TRBJ2-4
V gene: TRBV18
D gene: TRBD2